One and the same sample provided the 14 T cell receptor beta chains below, sequenced in a study of blood T cell repertoires in COVID-19. Method: immunoSEQ multiplex PCR; TCRdb's copy keeps in-frame clones and lacks some. The sample holds around 400,000 clones; about 89% are singletons and the top ten take more than 0.95%. Sequenced material: peripheral blood. The source of these receptors is a middle-aged man with acute or convalescent COVID-19.

This rearrangement joins TRBV24-1 to TRBJ2-7, with 9 bases that match TRBD2. J gave up 1 base and V 10 bases, and 13 bases lay outside the gene matches. CDR1 and CDR2 (germline): KGHDR, SFDVKD. The CDR3 runs 16 residues. The chain's CDR3 is CATNTLTSGLSYEQYF. As DNA, the CDR3 is TGTGCCACAAACACCCTCACTAGCGGGTTGTCCTACGAGCAGTACTTC.

The chain employs TRBV18 and TRBJ2-1; 12 bases are shared with TRBD2. Unmatched junction bases numbered 4, after V lost 8 bases and J lost 2 bases. CDR1 KGHSH and CDR2 LQKENI come from the germline V gene. The CDR3 spans 15 residues. The CDR3 bases are TGTGCCAGCCGCGGACTAGCGGGACCCTACAATGAGCAGTTCTTC. Its translation is CASRGLAGPYNEQFF.

The DNA for the CDR3 is TGTGCCAGCAGTGCCACCGGGACAGGGGACACCGGGGAGCTGTTTTTT. This sequence encodes CASSATGTGDTGELFF. The rearrangement links TRBV6-4 to TRBJ2-2, with 10 bases that match TRBD1. This CDR3 is built from 16 residues. V lost 4 bases to trimming and J lost 3 bases; unmatched junction nucleotides: 5. The germline V gene encodes CDR1 MRHNA and CDR2 SNTAGT.

The chain has TRBV7-3 and TRBJ2-2, with 11 bases that match TRBD2. CDR3 length: 16 amino acids. Trimming took 5 bases from V and 2 from J; bases not matched to a gene: 4. CDR1 and CDR2 from the germline V gene are SGHTA and FQGTGA. As DNA, the CDR3 is TGTGCCAGCAGCACTGGACTAGCGGGTAACACCGGGGAGCTGTTTTTT. Translating it yields CASSTGLAGNTGELFF.

The rearrangement links TRBV6-5 to TRBJ1-1, with D possibly being TRBD1 (5 bases). Germline CDR1 MNHEY, CDR2 SVGAGI. The V and J ends lost 4 bases and 1 base respectively, with 13 bases between them. This CDR3 region has 15 residues. CDR3 in amino acids: CASSSPTRANTEAFF. The CDR3 nucleotides are TGTGCCAGCAGTTCCCCAACCAGGGCGAACACTGAAGCTTTCTTT.

The chain links TRBV28 to TRBJ1-5; D unclear. Trimming removed 8 bases from V and 3 bases from J, with 17 bases in between. This CDR3 is 15 amino acids long. Germline CDR1 MDHEN, CDR2 SYDVKM. In DNA, the CDR3 is TGTGCCAGCTGTTATCAAGCCACGTACAATCAGCCCCAGCATTTT. It translates to CASCYQATYNQPQHF. Using reference TRBV28 and TRBJ1-5 for the parts outside the CDR3, the full variable domain is DVKVTQSSRYLVKRTGEKVFLECVQDMDHENMFWYRQDPGLGLRLIYFSYDVKMKEKGDIPEGYSVSREKKERFSLILESASTNQTSMYLCASCYQATYNQPQHFGDGTRLSIL.

J is TRBJ2-1 and V is TRBV9; 7 nucleotides align to TRBD2. After removal of 0 bases from V and 7 bases from J, the junction contained 4 bases not matched to a gene. Per the germline V gene, CDR1 is SGDLS and CDR2 is YYNGEE. This CDR3 has 14 residues. Written as DNA, the CDR3 is TGTGCCAGCAGCGTAGGGCTAGCGGATAATGAGCAGTTCTTC. Its translation: CASSVGLADNEQFF. Looking up the rest from reference TRBV9 and TRBJ2-1 gives the full variable domain: DSGVTQTPKHLITATGQRVTLRCSPRSGDLSVYWYQQSLDQGLQFLIQYYNGEERAKGNILERFSAQQFPDLHSELNLSSLELGDSALYFCASSVGLADNEQFFGPGTRLTVL.

This rearrangement joins TRBV20-1 to TRBJ1-6; TRBD1 agrees at 7 bases. Per germline, CDR1 DFQATT and CDR2 SNEGSKA (reference sequence). CDR3 length: 14 amino acids. Trimming cost V 3 bases and J 9 bases; bases outside gene matches: 8. The CDR3 loop is CSASWGTEFSPLHF. The CDR3 DNA is TGCAGTGCTAGTTGGGGGACAGAATTTTCACCCCTCCACTTT.

The chain uses TRBV7-6 and TRBJ2-2; the match to TRBD2 covers 7 bases. Germline values: CDR1 SGHVS, CDR2 FNYEAQ. The junction had 14 bases not matched to a gene; V was cut back by 4 bases and J by 6 bases. CDR3 length: 17 residues. The CDR3 bases are TGTGCCAGCAGCTCGCCGGCGGGGGTAGGAAAGGCCGGGGAGCTGTTTTTT. It codes for CASSSPAGVGKAGELFF. Together with reference TRBV7-6 and TRBJ2-2, the CDR3 gives the full variable domain: GAGVSQSPRYKVTKRGQDVALRCDPISGHVSLYWYRQALGQGPEFLTYFNYEAQQDKSGLPNDRFSAERPEGSISTLTIQRTEQRDSAMYRCASSSPAGVGKAGELFFGEGSRLTVL.

V usage is TRBV12-5 and J usage is TRBJ1-1, with D tentatively TRBD1 (5 bases). Germline CDR1 is LGHNT and CDR2 is FRNRAP. The CDR3 consists of 14 residues. V was trimmed by 4 bases and J by 5 bases, leaving 14 bases between them. CDR3 sequence: CASGSNLRVTEAFF. CDR3 coding DNA: TGTGCTAGTGGTTCTAACCTCAGGGTTACTGAAGCTTTCTTT.

The V call is TRBV6-2 or TRBV6-3, the J call TRBJ1-5; tentatively, D is TRBD1 (5 bases). In germline, CDR1 is MNHEY, CDR2 SVGEGT. The V gene lost 4 bases and the J gene lost 4 bases, with 17 bases spanning the gap. CDR3 size: 16 residues. In DNA, the CDR3 is TGTGCCAGCAGTTCGTTAAAGGGGCCGATAAATCAGCCCCAGCATTTT. It translates to CASSSLKGPINQPQHF.

The chain is built from TRBV6-5 and TRBJ1-2; 8 bases match TRBD1. V gave up 5 bases and J gave up 11 bases; unmatched junction bases: 7. The CDR3 is 12 amino acids. Germline V gene sequence: CDR1 MNHEY, CDR2 SVGAGI. This CDR3 reads CASSRTGSFYTF. CDR3 sequence (DNA): TGTGCCAGCAGTCGGACAGGGAGTTTTTACACCTTC.

The rearrangement uses TRBV9 and TRBJ2-2, with 9 bases matching TRBD1. V was pared by 4 bases and J by 6 bases, with 10 bases of the junction left unmatched. Germline loops: CDR1 SGDLS, CDR2 YYNGEE. This CDR3 is 16 amino acids long. The CDR3 is CASSPWDRAVAGELFF. The CDR3, as DNA: TGTGCCAGCAGCCCGTGGGACAGGGCAGTTGCCGGGGAGCTGTTTTTT. Looking up the rest from reference TRBV9 and TRBJ2-2 gives the full variable domain: DSGVTQTPKHLITATGQRVTLRCSPRSGDLSVYWYQQSLDQGLQFLIQYYNGEERAKGNILERFSAQQFPDLHSELNLSSLELGDSALYFCASSPWDRAVAGELFFGEGSRLTVL.

V usage is TRBV11-2 and J usage is TRBJ2-1; D may be TRBD2 (5 bases). Germline values: CDR1 SGHAT, CDR2 FQNNGV. The germline V and J ends were trimmed by 5 bases and 9 bases, with 17 bases remaining between them. CDR3 length: 14 amino acids. CDR3 in DNA: TGTGCCAGCAGCCCGGAGAGGGTAGCGATTGAGCAGTTCTTC. It is translated as CASSPERVAIEQFF.